This T cell receptor beta chain was recovered during a study of cytomegalovirus exposure and HLA in healthy donors. Points from the study as a whole: Data from an earlier analysis indicated that most TCR beta V segments were productive either about 90% or about 30% of the time.

With regard to this clone: Its cognate antigen is unknown.

Primers for the PCR totalled 60 Vbeta and 13 Jbeta. TCRdb's table, derived via immunoSEQ multiplex PCR, lists solely in-frame clones and lacks some. In the table there are 64,000 or so clones, approximately 83% of which are singletons. This CDR3 region has 14 residues. Trimming removed 2 bases at V and 6 bases at J, with 10 bases between. Germline CDR1 and CDR2: MNHNS and SASEGT. The rearrangement links TRBV6-1 to TRBJ2-2, with D perhaps matching TRBD1 (5 bases). Sequenced material: PBMCs. The receptor was isolated from a female donor in good health and CMV-seronegative. The CDR3 region has the DNA TGTGCCAGCAGTGAATCCAGGGATGCCGGGGAGCTGTTTTTT. This codes for CASSESRDAGELFF.